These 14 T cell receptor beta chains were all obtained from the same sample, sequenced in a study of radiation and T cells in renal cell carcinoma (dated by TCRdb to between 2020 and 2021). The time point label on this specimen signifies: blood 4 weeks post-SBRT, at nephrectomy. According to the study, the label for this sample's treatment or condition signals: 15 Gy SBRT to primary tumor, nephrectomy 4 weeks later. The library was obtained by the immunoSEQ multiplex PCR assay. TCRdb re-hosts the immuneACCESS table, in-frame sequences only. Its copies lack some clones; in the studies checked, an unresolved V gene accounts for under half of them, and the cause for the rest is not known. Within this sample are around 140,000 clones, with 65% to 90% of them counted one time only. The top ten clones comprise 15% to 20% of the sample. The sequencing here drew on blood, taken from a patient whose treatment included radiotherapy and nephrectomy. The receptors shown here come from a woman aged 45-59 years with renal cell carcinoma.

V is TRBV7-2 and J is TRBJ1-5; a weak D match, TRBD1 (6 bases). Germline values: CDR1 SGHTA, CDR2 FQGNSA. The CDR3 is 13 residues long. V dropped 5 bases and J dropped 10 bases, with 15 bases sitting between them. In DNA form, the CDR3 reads TGTGCCAGCAGCCAGGGGCCAAGAGATCCCCAGCATTTT. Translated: CASSQGPRDPQHF.

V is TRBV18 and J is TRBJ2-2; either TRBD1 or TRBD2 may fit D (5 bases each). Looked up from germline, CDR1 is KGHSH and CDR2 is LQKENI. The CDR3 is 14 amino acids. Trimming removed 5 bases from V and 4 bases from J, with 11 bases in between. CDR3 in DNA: TGTGCCAGCTCATACCGGGGCCGCACCGGGGAGCTGTTTTTT. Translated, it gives CASSYRGRTGELFF. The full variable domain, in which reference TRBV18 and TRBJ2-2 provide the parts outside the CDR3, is NAGVMQNPRHLVRRRGQEARLRCSPMKGHSHVYWYRQLPEEGLKFMVYLQKENIIDESGMPKERFSAEFPKEGPSILRIQQVVRGDSAAYFCASSYRGRTGELFFGEGSRLTVL.

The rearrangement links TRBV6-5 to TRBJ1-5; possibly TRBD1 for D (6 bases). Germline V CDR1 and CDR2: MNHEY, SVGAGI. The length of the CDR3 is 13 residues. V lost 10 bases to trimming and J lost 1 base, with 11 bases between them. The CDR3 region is CATRGGSNQPQHF. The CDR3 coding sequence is TGTGCCACCAGAGGGGGGAGCAATCAGCCCCAGCATTTT.

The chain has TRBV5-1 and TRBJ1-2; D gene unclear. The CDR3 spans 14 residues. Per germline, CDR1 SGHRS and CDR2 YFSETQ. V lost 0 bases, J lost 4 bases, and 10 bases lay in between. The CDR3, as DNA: TGCGCCAGCAGCTTGGGAGACAAGGGCTATGGCTACACCTTC. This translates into CASSLGDKGYGYTF.

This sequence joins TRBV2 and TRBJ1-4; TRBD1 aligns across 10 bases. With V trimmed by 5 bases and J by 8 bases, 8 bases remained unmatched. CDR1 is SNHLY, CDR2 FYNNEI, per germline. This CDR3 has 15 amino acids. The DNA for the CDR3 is TGTGCCAGCAGTTTTCGGGGACAGGGGAGCGAAAAACTGTTTTTT. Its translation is CASSFRGQGSEKLFF. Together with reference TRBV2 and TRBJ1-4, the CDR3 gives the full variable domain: EPEVTQTPSHQVTQMGQEVILRCVPISNHLYFYWYRQILGQKVEFLVSFYNNEISEKSEIFDDQFSVERPDGSNFTLKIRSTKLEDSAMYFCASSFRGQGSEKLFFGSGTQLSVL.

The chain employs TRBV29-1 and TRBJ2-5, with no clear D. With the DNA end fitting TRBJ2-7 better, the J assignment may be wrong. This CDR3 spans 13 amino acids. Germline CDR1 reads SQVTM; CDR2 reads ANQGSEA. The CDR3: CSVVDESTYEQYF. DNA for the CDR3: TGCAGCGTTGTTGACGAGTCAACCTACGAGCAGTACTTC.

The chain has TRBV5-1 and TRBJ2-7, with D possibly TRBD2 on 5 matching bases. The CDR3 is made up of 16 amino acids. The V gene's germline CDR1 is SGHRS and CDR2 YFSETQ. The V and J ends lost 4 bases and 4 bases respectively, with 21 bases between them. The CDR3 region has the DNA TGCGCCAGCAGCCCGGACGGGATGGCTCGGGGTTACGAGCAGTACTTC. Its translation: CASSPDGMARGYEQYF.

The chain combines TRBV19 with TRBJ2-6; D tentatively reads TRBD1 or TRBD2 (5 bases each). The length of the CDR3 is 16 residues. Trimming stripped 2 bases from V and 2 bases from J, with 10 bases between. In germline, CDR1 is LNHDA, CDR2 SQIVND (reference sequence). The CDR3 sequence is CASSIHRTAGANVLTF. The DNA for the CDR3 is TGTGCCAGTAGTATACACAGGACTGCTGGGGCCAACGTCCTGACTTTC. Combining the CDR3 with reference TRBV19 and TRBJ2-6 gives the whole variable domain DGGITQSPKYLFRKEGQNVTLSCEQNLNHDAMYWYRQDPGQGLRLIYYSQIVNDFQKGDIAEGYSVSREKKESFPLTVTSAQKNPTAFYLCASSIHRTAGANVLTFGAGSRLTVL.

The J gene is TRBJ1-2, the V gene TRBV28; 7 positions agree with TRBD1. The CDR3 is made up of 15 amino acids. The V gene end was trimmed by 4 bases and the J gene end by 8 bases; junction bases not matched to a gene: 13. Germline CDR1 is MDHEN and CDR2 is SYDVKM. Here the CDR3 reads CASSSTGVLLGGYTF. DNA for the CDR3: TGTGCCAGCAGTTCAACAGGGGTCCTATTAGGGGGCTACACCTTC.

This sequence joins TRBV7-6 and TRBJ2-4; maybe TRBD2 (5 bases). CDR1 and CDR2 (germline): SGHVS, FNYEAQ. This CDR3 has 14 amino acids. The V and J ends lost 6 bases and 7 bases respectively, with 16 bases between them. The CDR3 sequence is CASSPLGDYNIQYF. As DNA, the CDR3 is TGTGCCAGCAGTCCCCTCGGCGACTACAACATTCAGTACTTC.

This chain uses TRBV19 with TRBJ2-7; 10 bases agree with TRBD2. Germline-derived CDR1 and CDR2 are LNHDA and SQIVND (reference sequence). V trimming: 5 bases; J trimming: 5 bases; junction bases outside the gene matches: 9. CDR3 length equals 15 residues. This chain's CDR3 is CASSPEASGSHEQYF. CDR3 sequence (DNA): TGTGCCAGTAGTCCAGAGGCTAGCGGGAGCCACGAGCAGTACTTC.

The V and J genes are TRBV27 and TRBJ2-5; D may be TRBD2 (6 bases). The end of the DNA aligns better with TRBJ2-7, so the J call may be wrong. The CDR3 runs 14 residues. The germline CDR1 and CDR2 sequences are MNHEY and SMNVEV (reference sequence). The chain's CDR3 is CASSLSGGSYEQYF. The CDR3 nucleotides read TGTGCCAGCAGTTTATCGGGGGGCTCCTACGAGCAGTACTTC.

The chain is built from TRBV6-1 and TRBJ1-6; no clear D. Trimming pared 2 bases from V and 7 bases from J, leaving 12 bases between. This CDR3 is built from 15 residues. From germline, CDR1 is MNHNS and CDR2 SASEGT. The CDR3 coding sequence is TGTGCCAGCAGTGAATTACGAGGAGCCAATTCACCCCTCCACTTT. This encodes CASSELRGANSPLHF.

This chain's CDR3 is CASSVGNSNQPQHF. The CDR3 DNA follows: TGTGCCAGCAGCGTCGGTAATAGCAATCAGCCCCAGCATTTT. The rearrangement uses TRBV9 and TRBJ1-5; D unresolved. This CDR3 is built from 14 residues. CDR1 and CDR2 (germline): SGDLS, YYNGEE. Between the trimmed V and J ends, which lost 2 bases and 0 bases, there was a span of 6 bases.